This T cell receptor beta chain originates from a study of vaccination and CD4 T cells after COVID-19. Study context: Post-COVID draws followed diagnosis by a median 101 days (range 35 to 161). Typically, post-vaccine samples were obtained a median approximately 74 days after dose two, within a range of 14 to 241. General observations from the study: A nonsignificant rise from around 20 to 38 was seen in the median number of SARS-CoV-2-reactive clonotypes. Convalescent patients had a median roughly 90% of reactive clones appearing only post-vaccination.

This clonotype came up a few times. Its antigen is unidentified. A single record per CDR3 protein comes from TCRdb applying MiXCR to the PCR reads. The table lists some 21,000 distinct CDR3 sequences, less than 75% of them singletons, with over 0.75% in the top ten. The TCR originated in a human donor who had recovered from COVID-19. The sequences come from CD4+ T cells from blood, collected before SARS-CoV-2 vaccination.

The CDR3 DNA sequence: TGTGCCACCAGCAGAGGATATGTAGCGGGAGGGAACACCGGGGAGCTGTTTTTT. Protein product: CATSRGYVAGGNTGELFF. This chain uses TRBV15 with TRBJ2-2; TRBD2 matches 10 bases. CDR3 length: 18 amino acids. Losses at the gene ends were 1 base for V and 1 base for J; bases not matched to a gene: 6. From germline, CDR1 is LNHNV and CDR2 YYDKDF (reference sequence).